Listed below are T cell receptor beta chains from one sample, sequenced in a study of PD-L1 blockade in urothelial cancer. Libraries were prepared by immunoSEQ multiplex PCR; TCRdb keeps only in-frame clonotypes and omits some of them. The repertoire holds tens of thousands of clones, with over 75% as singletons. Source: PBMCs, taken around atezolizumab (anti-PD-L1) treatment. The receptor set was obtained from a man aged 50-59 years with urothelial cancer. CDR3s include the opening cysteine and the closing phenylalanine or tryptophan. The D gene is left open where the match is weak. The size field is filled for only some rows; it gives once, few, many or a size class.

v_call: TRBV21-1; d_call: -; clone_size: -; j_call: TRBJ2-5; cdr3_aa: CASSSPAENQETQYF; cdr3_nt: TGTGCCAGCAGCAGTCCAGCGGAGAACCAAGAGACCCAGTACTTC
v_call: TRBV15; d_call: TRBD1; clone_size: -; j_call: TRBJ1-2; cdr3_aa: CATSSRTQGAGYTF; cdr3_nt: TGTGCCACCAGCAGTCGGACTCAGGGGGCAGGCTACACCTTC
v_call: TRBV7-3; d_call: -; clone_size: -; j_call: TRBJ1-2; cdr3_aa: CASSPRAGGLLYGYTF; cdr3_nt: TGTGCCAGCAGCCCCCGGGCGGGGGGCCTCCTCTATGGCTACACCTTC
v_call: TRBV5-6; d_call: -; clone_size: once; j_call: TRBJ2-5; cdr3_aa: CASSRGGGGGGETQYF; cdr3_nt: TGTGCCAGCAGCCGAGGGGGGGGCGGAGGTGGGGAGACCCAGTACTTC
v_call: TRBV27; d_call: -; clone_size: -; j_call: TRBJ2-7; cdr3_aa: CASSFQGSSYEQYF; cdr3_nt: TGTGCCAGCAGTTTCCAGGGCTCCTCCTACGAGCAGTACTTC
v_call: TRBV19; d_call: TRBD1; clone_size: -; j_call: TRBJ1-5; cdr3_aa: CASSSDRVGNQPQHF; cdr3_nt: TGTGCCAGTAGTTCAGACAGGGTTGGCAATCAGCCCCAGCATTTT
v_call: TRBV18; d_call: -; clone_size: -; j_call: TRBJ2-1; cdr3_aa: CASSPSEGGNEQFF; cdr3_nt: TGTGCCAGCTCACCTAGTGAAGGGGGTAATGAGCAGTTCTTC
v_call: TRBV4-1; d_call: TRBD1; clone_size: -; j_call: TRBJ1-1; cdr3_aa: CASSQQASGQLFTEAFF; cdr3_nt: TGCGCCAGCAGCCAGCAGGCTTCGGGACAGTTATTCACTGAAGCTTTCTTT
v_call: TRBV7-9; d_call: -; clone_size: -; j_call: TRBJ2-7; cdr3_aa: CASSPIPYEQYF; cdr3_nt: TGTGCCAGCAGTCCTATCCCCTACGAGCAGTACTTC
v_call: TRBV9; d_call: TRBD1; clone_size: -; j_call: TRBJ2-1; cdr3_aa: CASSLRRGQGPSSYNEQFF; cdr3_nt: TGTGCCAGCAGCTTAAGAAGAGGACAGGGGCCAAGCTCCTACAATGAGCAGTTCTTC
v_call: TRBV9; d_call: -; clone_size: -; j_call: TRBJ2-6; cdr3_aa: CASSVRAWTGLRGANVLTF; cdr3_nt: TGTGCCAGCAGCGTTCGCGCTTGGACTGGCCTTAGGGGGGCCAACGTCCTGACTTTC
v_call: TRBV29-1; d_call: -; clone_size: -; j_call: TRBJ2-7; cdr3_aa: CSVVASHEQYF; cdr3_nt: TGCAGCGTTGTCGCAAGCCACGAGCAGTACTTC
v_call: TRBV2; d_call: TRBD2; clone_size: -; j_call: TRBJ2-1; cdr3_aa: CASSLPGLAYNEQFF; cdr3_nt: TGTGCCAGCAGCCTTCCGGGACTAGCTTACAATGAGCAGTTCTTC
v_call: TRBV19; d_call: TRBD2; clone_size: once; j_call: TRBJ2-7; cdr3_aa: CASQPGLLAGEQYF; cdr3_nt: TGTGCCAGTCAACCGGGACTCCTAGCGGGGGAGCAGTACTTC
v_call: TRBV10-1; d_call: -; clone_size: -; j_call: TRBJ1-3; cdr3_aa: CASSTLFFGTLGNTIYF; cdr3_nt: TGCGCCAGCAGTACGCTCTTTTTCGGGACACTAGGAAACACCATATATTTT
v_call: TRBV9; d_call: TRBD2; clone_size: -; j_call: TRBJ2-1; cdr3_aa: CASSVEGLAFNEQFF; cdr3_nt: TGTGCCAGCAGCGTCGAGGGACTAGCGTTCAATGAGCAGTTCTTC
v_call: TRBV27; d_call: -; clone_size: -; j_call: TRBJ1-2; cdr3_aa: CASSLGYEQADYGYTF; cdr3_nt: TGTGCCAGCAGTTTAGGTTATGAACAGGCAGACTATGGCTACACCTTC
v_call: TRBV19; d_call: -; clone_size: -; j_call: TRBJ1-5; cdr3_aa: CASLGSWASGNQPQHF; cdr3_nt: TGTGCCAGTCTTGGGTCTTGGGCCTCTGGCAATCAGCCCCAGCATTTT
v_call: TRBV5-1; d_call: TRBD2; clone_size: once; j_call: TRBJ2-3; cdr3_aa: CASSLAWTSGRNGDTQYF; cdr3_nt: TGCGCCAGCAGCTTGGCGTGGACTAGCGGGAGAAATGGAGATACGCAGTATTTT
v_call: TRBV27; d_call: -; clone_size: -; j_call: TRBJ1-4; cdr3_aa: CASKRKNNEKLFF; cdr3_nt: TGTGCCAGCAAGCGGAAGAATAATGAAAAACTGTTTTTT
v_call: TRBV12-5; d_call: TRBD1; clone_size: -; j_call: TRBJ1-4; cdr3_aa: CASGHRQGEVNEKLFF; cdr3_nt: TGTGCTAGTGGACACCGACAGGGGGAGGTTAATGAAAAACTGTTTTTT
v_call: TRBV5-1; d_call: -; clone_size: -; j_call: TRBJ2-7; cdr3_aa: CASSLPGLYEQYF; cdr3_nt: TGCGCCAGCAGCCTGCCCGGGTTGTACGAGCAGTACTTC
v_call: TRBV7-9; d_call: TRBD2; clone_size: -; j_call: TRBJ2-3; cdr3_aa: CASSSSQRGSITDTQYF; cdr3_nt: TGTGCCAGCAGCTCCTCTCAGCGGGGTAGCATCACAGATACGCAGTATTTT
v_call: TRBV12-5; d_call: TRBD1; clone_size: -; j_call: TRBJ1-6; cdr3_aa: CASGLTSGTGVAINSPLHF; cdr3_nt: TGTGCTAGTGGTTTGACCAGCGGGACAGGGGTCGCGATTAATTCACCCCTCCACTTT
v_call: TRBV11-1; d_call: TRBD1; clone_size: -; j_call: TRBJ2-7; cdr3_aa: CASSSGTGLGKYF; cdr3_nt: TGTGCCAGCAGCTCCGGGACAGGGCTGGGGAAGTACTTC
v_call: TRBV5-6; d_call: TRBD2; clone_size: -; j_call: TRBJ2-1; cdr3_aa: CASRSKRDSYNEQFF; cdr3_nt: TGTGCCAGCAGGTCAAAGCGGGATTCCTACAATGAGCAGTTCTTC
v_call: TRBV7-9; d_call: TRBD2; clone_size: -; j_call: TRBJ2-5; cdr3_aa: CASSSRGDVLGTQYF; cdr3_nt: TGTGCCAGCAGCTCCCGGGGGGACGTCCTGGGGACCCAGTACTTC
v_call: TRBV29-1; d_call: TRBD2; clone_size: -; j_call: TRBJ2-7; cdr3_aa: CSVERLAGVYEQYF; cdr3_nt: TGCAGCGTTGAACGACTAGCGGGGGTTTACGAGCAGTACTTC
v_call: TRBV5-1; d_call: TRBD2; clone_size: -; j_call: TRBJ2-5; cdr3_aa: CASSLSGGAGRETQYF; cdr3_nt: TGCGCCAGCAGCTTGAGCGGGGGGGCCGGTAGGGAGACCCAGTACTTC
v_call: TRBV9; d_call: -; clone_size: -; j_call: TRBJ1-3; cdr3_aa: CASSARGSGNTIYF; cdr3_nt: TGTGCCAGCAGCGCCCGAGGCTCTGGAAACACCATATATTTT
v_call: TRBV7-8; d_call: -; clone_size: -; j_call: TRBJ1-2; cdr3_aa: CASSESTVEIGYTF; cdr3_nt: TGTGCCAGCAGCGAGTCGACAGTAGAAATCGGCTACACCTTC
v_call: TRBV9; d_call: -; clone_size: -; j_call: TRBJ1-5; cdr3_aa: CASSVQGNQPQHF; cdr3_nt: TGTGCCAGCAGCGTACAGGGCAATCAGCCCCAGCATTTT
v_call: TRBV25-1; d_call: -; clone_size: -; j_call: TRBJ2-1; cdr3_aa: CASSESVADLETRNEQFF; cdr3_nt: TGTGCCAGCAGTGAATCTGTGGCAGATCTCGAAACGAGGAATGAGCAGTTCTTC
v_call: TRBV11-2; d_call: -; clone_size: many; j_call: TRBJ2-7; cdr3_aa: CASSRSSYEQYF; cdr3_nt: TGTGCCAGCAGCCGGAGCTCCTACGAGCAGTACTTC
v_call: TRBV19; d_call: -; clone_size: -; j_call: TRBJ1-1; cdr3_aa: CASSIFEASEAFF; cdr3_nt: TGTGCCAGTAGTATTTTTGAGGCCTCTGAAGCTTTCTTT